These 17 T cell receptor beta chains came from one sample sequenced in a study of shared clonotypes between healthy human individuals. Data came from immunoSEQ multiplex PCR; TCRdb stores just in-frame clones and leaves some out. The sample carries some 1 million clones, about three quarters recorded once. Sequencing input: memory CD4+ T cells sorted from blood. The sample's subset: CD45RA-negative fraction. All receptors derive from a man between 18 and 29 years old in good health.

The V gene is TRBV19, the J gene TRBJ2-7; either TRBD1 or TRBD2 may fit D (5 bases each). The CDR3 is 14 amino acids. CDR1 is LNHDA, CDR2 SQIVND, per germline (reference sequence). Between the trimmed V and J ends, which lost 1 base and 0 bases, there was a span of 7 bases. This CDR3 reads CASSIAGASYEQYF. The DNA for the CDR3 is TGTGCCAGTAGTATAGCCGGGGCCTCCTACGAGCAGTACTTC.

This clone was picked up one time. This sequence joins TRBV7-2 and TRBJ1-5; a weak D match, TRBD1 (5 bases). Germline CDR1 is SGHTA and CDR2 is FQGNSA. CDR3 length: 15 residues. Trimming took off 2 bases at V and 11 bases at J, with 19 bases between the two ends. CDR3 coding DNA: TGTGCCAGCAGCTTATCCACCGGGACGACTCGGGCCCAGCATTTT. This sequence encodes CASSLSTGTTRAQHF.

The CDR3 region is CAWSGGARQPQHF. The CDR3 coding sequence is TGTGCCTGGAGTGGGGGGGCTCGGCAGCCCCAGCATTTT. The genes are TRBV30 and TRBJ1-5, with TRBD1 as a possible D gene (6 bases). This CDR3 region has 13 residues. In germline, CDR1 is GTSNPN, CDR2 SVGIG (reference sequence). The V gene lost 1 base and the J gene lost 7 bases, with 11 bases spanning the gap.

The chain joins TRBV2 to TRBJ2-2, with 8 bases that match TRBD2. In germline, CDR1 is SNHLY, CDR2 FYNNEI. The CDR3 covers 14 residues. The V segment lost 8 bases and the J segment 5 bases; nucleotides outside the gene matches: 7. CDR3 amino acids: CASQSGGGTGELFF. CDR3 sequence (DNA): TGTGCCAGCCAATCGGGAGGGGGAACCGGGGAGCTGTTTTTT.

Only a few counts were recorded for this clone. Different DNA sequences within this sample yield the same CDR3. V usage is TRBV7-2 and J usage is TRBJ2-2; D is unclear. The length of the CDR3 is 12 residues. The V gene's germline CDR1 is SGHTA and CDR2 FQGNSA. V lost 5 bases, J lost 3 bases, and 4 bases lay in between. CDR3 residues: CASSPDTGELFF. The CDR3 coding sequence is TGTGCCAGCAGCCCTGACACCGGGGAGCTGTTTTTT.

The chain recombines TRBV18 with TRBJ1-4; TRBD1 agrees at 8 bases. This CDR3 comprises 14 residues. Germline assignment: CDR1 KGHSH and CDR2 LQKENI. Trimming at V came to 4 bases and at J to 2 bases, leaving 0 bases not matched to a gene. CDR3 residues: CASSRTGTNEKLFF. The DNA for the CDR3 is TGTGCCAGCTCACGGACAGGGACTAATGAAAAACTGTTTTTT.

The chain employs TRBV10-3 and TRBJ2-2, with a weak D call TRBD1 (6 bases). CDR3 size: 14 residues. CDR1 ENHRY and CDR2 SYGVKD come from the germline V gene. V was pared by 10 bases and J by 1 base, with 13 bases between. The chain's CDR3 is CATHTGMNTGELFF. The CDR3 nucleotides read TGTGCCACTCATACAGGGATGAACACCGGGGAGCTGTTTTTT.

As DNA, the CDR3 is TGTGCCAGTAGTAGATCTAGCGCAGGGCTATCCAATGAGCAGTTCTTC. Protein: CASSRSSAGLSNEQFF. The V call is TRBV6-4, the J call TRBJ2-1; D might be TRBD2 (6 bases). CDR3 size: 16 residues. The germline CDR1 and CDR2 sequences are MRHNA and SNTAGT. Deletions cut 9 bases from V and 6 bases from J, with 24 bases between.

The chain links TRBV4-1 to TRBJ2-5, with a tentative D call TRBD2 (6 bases). Trimming pared 1 base from V and 5 bases from J, leaving 11 bases between. The CDR3 runs to 14 residues. CDR1 MGHRA and CDR2 YSYEKL come from the germline V gene. CDR3 amino acids: CASSQGGGWETQYF. DNA of the CDR3: TGCGCCAGCAGCCAAGGTGGGGGGTGGGAGACCCAGTACTTC.

Only one count was recorded for this clone. The chain links TRBV27 to TRBJ1-1, with a weak D call TRBD1 (5 bases). CDR1 is MNHEY, CDR2 SMNVEV, per germline (reference sequence). Deletions cut 5 bases from V and 6 bases from J, with 19 bases between. The length of the CDR3 is 15 residues. The CDR3 sequence is CASSAIPGLTAEAFF. The CDR3 DNA is TGTGCCAGCAGTGCGATACCGGGACTGACTGCTGAAGCTTTCTTT.

The chain uses TRBV28 and TRBJ1-1, with D possibly matching TRBD1 (5 bases). The V gene lost 6 bases and the J gene lost 3 bases, with 20 bases spanning the gap. The CDR3 loop spans 16 amino acids. Germline V gives CDR1 MDHEN, CDR2 SYDVKM. The CDR3 region is CASRSGAPTLYTEAFF. The CDR3 nucleotides read TGTGCCAGCAGGTCCGGGGCCCCAACATTGTACACTGAAGCTTTCTTT.

As concerns this clone: In the same sample, other DNA sequences code for this CDR3. This chain uses TRBV11-3 with TRBJ2-7, with 7 nucleotides matching TRBD1. The CDR3 consists of 12 residues. In germline, CDR1 is SGHNT, CDR2 YENEEA. V dropped 4 bases and J dropped 6; count of bases not matched to a gene: 3. Written as DNA, the CDR3 is TGTGCCAGCAGCTCGGACAGGTCCGAGCAGTACTTC. This gives the protein CASSSDRSEQYF.

The chain's CDR3 is CASRGQRSSSGANVLTF. The CDR3 region has the DNA TGTGCCAGCAGGGGACAGAGGTCGAGCTCTGGGGCCAACGTCCTGACTTTC. The J gene is TRBJ2-6, the V gene TRBV2; 7 nucleotides align to TRBD1. The length of the CDR3 is 17 residues. The germline V gene encodes CDR1 SNHLY and CDR2 FYNNEI. Germline trimming cut 6 bases from V and 0 bases from J; bases unmatched to any gene: 8.

The gene calls are TRBV9 and TRBJ2-1; D is possibly TRBD2 (6 bases). Germline lookup yields CDR1 SGDLS and CDR2 YYNGEE. Trimming stripped 0 bases from V and 0 bases from J, with 10 bases between. CDR3 length: 16 residues. CDR3 protein: CASSVGLASSYNEQFF. In DNA, the CDR3 is TGTGCCAGCAGCGTAGGTCTAGCGAGCTCCTACAATGAGCAGTTCTTC.

The rearrangement links TRBV21-1 to TRBJ1-1; TRBD1, as called in the table, went unchecked against the DNA. TRBV21-1 counts as a pseudogene. This CDR3 has 14 residues. CDR3 DNA sequence: TGTGCCAGCAACCCGGGACAGCTGAACACTGAAGCTTTCTTT. Protein product: CASNPGQLNTEAFF.

This clone was recorded a few times. The chain joins TRBV7-2 to TRBJ1-2; TRBD1 matches 7 bases. The junction had 12 bases not matched to a gene; V was cut back by 5 bases and J by 0 bases. There are 17 residues in the CDR3. Germline V gene data show CDR1 as SGHTA and CDR2 as FQGNSA. The CDR3 DNA reads TGTGCCAGCAGCCTGTACGGGACAGTAAGATCTAACTATGGCTACACCTTC. Protein product: CASSLYGTVRSNYGYTF. The whole variable domain, remainder taken from reference TRBV7-2 and TRBJ1-2, is GAGVSQSPSNKVTEKGKDVELRCDPISGHTALYWYRQSLGQGLEFLIYFQGNSAPDKSGLPSDRFSAERTGGSVSTLTIQRTQQEDSAVYLCASSLYGTVRSNYGYTFGSGTRLTVV.

The count of this clone is one. The chain joins TRBV4-3 to TRBJ1-4; weak D call: TRBD1 (5 bases). The CDR3 has 17 residues. Trimming took 0 bases from V and 8 from J, leaving 19 bases between them. The germline V gene encodes CDR1 LGHNA and CDR2 YSLEER. CDR3 residues: CASSQDLWGGGLEKLFF. CDR3 DNA: TGCGCCAGCAGCCAAGATCTCTGGGGTGGGGGGTTGGAAAAACTGTTTTTT.